What follows are 26 T cell receptor beta chains derived from one specimen sequenced in a study of T cell clonality in common variable immunodeficiency. Clones were sequenced by immunoSEQ multiplex PCR, and TCRdb holds only the in-frame ones, with some missing. The sample contains around 32,000 clones, none of them singletons. Study-level findings and limits: Reportedly, TCR beta sequences from common variable immunodeficiency showed fewer deletions and N-nucleotide insertions.

No antigens are known for them. Sequencing used peripheral blood mononuclear cells. These receptors all stem from a human donor with common variable immunodeficiency.

Remarks on this clone: The read terminates 3 residues before the CDR3 end, so the remaining end is supplied by the germline J gene. V gene TRBV30 combines with J gene TRBJ2-2; 7 bases match TRBD1. V was clipped by 0 bases and J by 3 bases; unmatched bases: 4. Per germline, CDR1 GTSNPN and CDR2 SVGIG (reference sequence). This CDR3 is 15 amino acids long. Incomplete CDR3 DNA: TGTGCCTGGAGTGTACTTACAGGGGACACCGGGGAG. This sequence encodes CAWSVLTGDTGE. The CDR3 as a whole reads CAWSVLTGDTGELFF.

In the case of this clone: Coverage ceases 3 residues before the CDR3 finishes, and the germline J gene fills in the end. The chain has TRBV7-2 and TRBJ1-2, with D unresolved. The germline V gene has CDR1 SGHTA and CDR2 FQGNSA. This CDR3 spans 13 amino acids. The chain's CDR3 is CASSSFNSGGYTF. The covered CDR3 bases are TGTGCCAGCAGCTCATTTAACTCAGGCGGC. The variable domain in full, with the rest retrieved from reference TRBV7-2 and TRBJ1-2, is GAGVSQSPSNKVTEKGKDVELRCDPISGHTALYWYRQSLGQGLEFLIYFQGNSAPDKSGLPSDRFSAERTGGSVSTLTIQRTQQEDSAVYLCASSSFNSGGYTFGSGTRLTVV.

This clone showed up many times. The junction and the germline gene differ at one end; a read error may be behind it. This CDR3 reads CASIENTGGWAEPYGYTF. The sequenced CDR3 bases are TGTGCCAGCATTGAAAATACAGGGGGATGGGCCGAACCCTATGGC. V gene TRBV2 combines with J gene TRBJ1-2, with TRBD1 identical over 8 bases. The missing CDR3 end, 3 residues past where the read stops, is filled in from the germline J gene. Germline lookup yields CDR1 SNHLY and CDR2 FYNNEI. This CDR3 is 18 amino acids long.

This clone has a count of ten or more. The read terminates 3 residues ahead of where the CDR3 ends, so the germline J gene completes it. This chain connects TRBV18 to TRBJ2-2; the match to TRBD2 covers 8 bases. Germline lookup yields CDR1 KGHSH and CDR2 LQKENI. CDR3 length: 15 residues. The V gene end was trimmed by 2 bases and the J gene end by 4 bases; junction bases not matched to a gene: 3. The CDR3 here is CASSPSGGVTGELFF. The sequenced CDR3 bases are TGTGCCAGCTCACCAAGCGGGGGAGTCACCGGGGAG.

Remarks on this clone: The sequence runs out 3 residues before the end of the CDR3; the remainder is reconstructed from the germline J gene. The chain employs TRBV18 and TRBJ1-1, with a weak D call TRBD1 (5 bases). Trimming left V 3 bases short and J 0 bases short, with 8 bases between. This CDR3 comprises 14 residues. Germline V gives CDR1 KGHSH, CDR2 LQKENI. CDR3 in amino acids: CASSPGGVNTEAFF. CDR3 bases read: TGTGCCAGCTCACCCGGGGGGGTGAACACTGAA.

As regards this clone: Read sequence stops 3 residues before the CDR3 end, and the germline J gene provides the missing end. The same CDR3 also results from other DNA sequences found in this sample. This sequence joins TRBV30 and TRBJ1-1, with 7 bases fitting TRBD1. Per the germline V gene, CDR1 is GTSNPN and CDR2 is SVGIG (reference sequence). The CDR3 covers 12 residues. The J segment lost 3 bases and the V segment lost 3 bases, leaving 1 base of the junction unmatched. This CDR3 is CAWSRGDTEAFF. The part of the CDR3 DNA that was read is TGTGCCTGGAGCAGGGGGGACACTGAA.

In the case of this clone: The CDR3 end falls 3 residues outside the read, so it is completed with the germline J gene. The chain recombines TRBV20-1 with TRBJ1-1; 7 bases line up with TRBD1. Unmatched junction bases numbered 12, after V lost 3 bases and J lost 5 bases. The CDR3 consists of 15 residues. Germline V gene data show CDR1 as DFQATT and CDR2 as SNEGSKA (reference sequence). The DNA read from the CDR3 is TGCAGTGCTAGTATACAGGGGAGAGTGAGAACTGAA. Residues: CSASIQGRVRTE. The entire CDR3 sequence reads CSASIQGRVRTEAFF.

On this clone itself: The read stops 3 residues short of the end of the CDR3; the missing end is completed from the germline J gene. This chain uses TRBV20-1 with TRBJ2-1, with TRBD1 matching over 7 bases. The CDR3 contains 13 residues. V lost 6 bases to trimming and J lost 2 bases; unmatched junction nucleotides: 4. Germline loops: CDR1 DFQATT, CDR2 SNEGSKA (reference sequence). The chain's CDR3 is CSAWDSPYNEQFF. The CDR3 bases that were read are TGCAGTGCCTGGGACAGTCCCTACAATGAG.

This clone was counted a few times. The observed sequence ends 3 residues before the CDR3 terminus, with the missing tail filled in from the germline J gene. J is TRBJ1-1 and V is TRBV7-3; 7 positions match TRBD1. The CDR3 sequence is 14 residues long. Germline V gene data show CDR1 as SGHTA and CDR2 as FQGTGA. The CDR3 is CASSLSRLDREAFF. Incomplete CDR3 DNA: TGTGCCAGCAGCTTATCGAGGTTGGACAGGGAA.

This clone was seen a few times. The missing CDR3 end, 3 residues past where the read stops, is filled in from the germline J gene. This chain joins TRBV20-1 and TRBJ1-6; D possibly corresponds to TRBD1 (5 bases). Trimming pared 6 bases from V and 7 bases from J, leaving 13 bases between. Germline-derived CDR1 and CDR2 are DFQATT and SNEGSKA (reference sequence). The CDR3 contains 13 residues. The part of the CDR3 DNA that was read is TGCAGTGCCAAAATGGGGCAAAATTCACCC. It encodes CSAKMGQNSP. The whole CDR3 sequence is CSAKMGQNSPLHF.

The table lists this clone with many counts. Read sequence stops 3 residues before the CDR3 end, and the germline J gene provides the missing end. The chain combines TRBV18 with TRBJ2-3; the D is unclear. V was pared by 6 bases and J by 7 bases, with 14 bases between. Germline values: CDR1 KGHSH, CDR2 LQKENI. CDR3 length equals 13 residues. CDR3 bases read: TGTGCCAGCTCCCCGGTCCCCTCGAATACG. Protein product: CASSPVPSNT. From start to end, the CDR3 is CASSPVPSNTQYF. The full variable domain, with the rest looked up from reference TRBV18 and TRBJ2-3, is NAGVMQNPRHLVRRRGQEARLRCSPMKGHSHVYWYRQLPEEGLKFMVYLQKENIIDESGMPKERFSAEFPKEGPSILRIQQVVRGDSAAYFCASSPVPSNTQYFGPGTRLTVL.

Details on this clone: With the read ending 3 residues before the CDR3 end, the germline J gene is used to fill in that end. The chain combines TRBV7-2 with TRBJ1-5; no reliable D call. Per the germline V gene, CDR1 is SGHTA and CDR2 is FQGNSA. V lost 5 bases to trimming and J lost 2 bases, with 10 bases between them. This CDR3 contains 14 residues. The sequenced CDR3 bases are TGTGCCAGCAGCGTGCAGAAGGGCAATCAGCCC. Protein: CASSVQKGNQP. The full-length CDR3 reads as CASSVQKGNQPQHF.

This clone was seen repeatedly, ten times or more. The CDR3 extends 3 residues past the end of the read, so its final part is completed from the germline J gene. V and J are TRBV5-1 and TRBJ2-3; D is possibly TRBD1 (5 bases). From germline, CDR1 is SGHRS and CDR2 YFSETQ. The CDR3 extends over 15 amino acids. Between the trimmed V and J ends, which lost 4 bases and 2 bases, there was a span of 14 bases. CDR3: CASSATVSNTDTQYF. Incomplete CDR3 DNA: TGCGCCAGCAGCGCGACAGTTTCCAACACAGATACG.

This clone was recorded a few times. The read gets to within 3 residues of the CDR3 end, and the germline J gene fills in the rest. This chain links TRBV5-1 with TRBJ2-7; weak D call: TRBD1 (5 bases). The germline V gene encodes CDR1 SGHRS and CDR2 YFSETQ. The CDR3 is 16 residues long. V was clipped by 8 bases and J by 2 bases, with 23 bases between them. The sequenced CDR3 bases are TGCGCCAGTCAAAGGAGACAGAATACGCGCCCCTACGAG. Amino acid sequence: CASQRRQNTRPYE. The entire CDR3 reads CASQRRQNTRPYEQYF. Complete variable domain (other parts from reference TRBV5-1 and TRBJ2-7): KAGVTQTPRYLIKTRGQQVTLSCSPISGHRSVSWYQQTPGQGLQFLFEYFSETQRNKGNFPGRFSGRQFSNSRSEMNVSTLELGDSALYLCASQRRQNTRPYEQYFGPGTRLTVT.

This clone was seen a few times. The CDR3 extends 3 residues past the end of the read, so its final part is completed from the germline J gene. The chain links TRBV30 to TRBJ1-6, with a tentative D call TRBD1 (6 bases). Germline V gene lookup returns CDR1 GTSNPN and CDR2 SVGIG (reference sequence). Between the trimmed V and J ends, which lost 4 bases and 10 bases, there was a span of 11 bases. The CDR3 sequence is 12 residues long. CDR3 loop: CAWKMTGSPLHF. CDR3 DNA (partial): TGTGCCTGGAAAATGACAGGCTCACCC.

A word on this clone: The CDR3 end is not reached by the read, which stops 3 residues before it; the germline J gene fills it in. The rearrangement uses TRBV6-4 and TRBJ1-5; D is perhaps TRBD1 (6 bases). Deletions cut 3 bases from V and 6 bases from J, with 12 bases between. Germline CDR1 is MRHNA and CDR2 is SNTAGT. The CDR3 length is 14 residues. The part of the CDR3 DNA that was read is TGTGCCAGCAGTGAGAACAGGGCGGGTCAGCCC. This sequence encodes CASSENRAGQP. The full CDR3 is CASSENRAGQPQHF.

A word on this clone: The read terminates 3 residues before the CDR3 end, so the remaining end is supplied by the germline J gene. This sequence joins TRBV5-1 and TRBJ2-3, with TRBD2 matching over 7 bases. V was pared by 2 bases and J by 2 bases, with 20 bases of the junction left unmatched. Per the germline V gene, CDR1 is SGHRS and CDR2 is YFSETQ. The CDR3 consists of 20 residues. CDR3 loop: CASSFPPARWGGYNTDTQYF. Partial CDR3 DNA: TGCGCCAGCAGCTTTCCCCCCGCAAGATGGGGGGGTTACAACACAGATACG.

This clone was counted a few times. The read is 3 residues too short to cover the CDR3 end, so that end is filled in from the germline J gene. The V call is TRBV19, the J call TRBJ2-5, with D possibly matching TRBD1 (5 bases). The CDR3 runs 12 residues. Deletions cut 5 bases from V and 4 bases from J, with 8 bases between. Germline CDR1 reads LNHDA; CDR2 reads SQIVND (reference sequence). CDR3 loop: CASSQGSETQYF. The sequenced part of the CDR3 DNA is TGTGCCAGTAGTCAGGGCTCAGAGACC.

Comments on this clone: From the germline J gene comes the end of the CDR3, since the read stops 3 residues before it. The chain links TRBV7-9 to TRBJ2-1, with D possibly being TRBD2 (6 bases). The CDR3 is made up of 15 amino acids. Germline loops: CDR1 SEHNR, CDR2 FQNEAQ (reference sequence). Trimming took off 5 bases at V and 4 bases at J, with 15 bases between the two ends. Partial CDR3 DNA: TGTGCCAGCAGCCCAGCTAGCGACCCTTACAATGAG. This codes for CASSPASDPYNE. The full CDR3 protein is CASSPASDPYNEQFF. The full variable domain, its missing parts supplied by reference TRBV7-9 and TRBJ2-1, is DTGVSQNPRHKITKRGQNVTFRCDPISEHNRLYWYRQTLGQGPEFLTYFQNEAQLEKSRLLSDRFSAERPKGSFSTLEIQRTEQGDSAMYLCASSPASDPYNEQFFGPGTRLTVL.

This clone was seen only a few times. CDR3 protein: CASSTQSGVVNQPQHF. The DNA read from the CDR3 is TGTGCCAGTAGTACCCAGTCGGGGGTAGTCAATCAGCCC. The chain joins TRBV19 to TRBJ1-5, with D possibly TRBD1 on 5 matching bases. The read terminates 3 residues before the CDR3 end, so the remaining end is supplied by the germline J gene. V gave up 4 bases and J gave up 3 bases, with 16 bases separating them. CDR1 is LNHDA and CDR2 is SQIVND in the germline V gene (reference sequence). CDR3 size: 16 residues.

There are many counts of this clone. The read ends 3 residues shy of where the CDR3 ends; the end is completed using the germline J gene. The chain recombines TRBV18 with TRBJ1-1, with 9 nucleotides matching TRBD1. Germline V gene sequence: CDR1 KGHSH, CDR2 LQKENI. This CDR3 contains 13 residues. CDR3 bases read: TGTGCCAGCTCACTCCCGGGACAGGGTCAG. Translation gives CASSLPGQGQ. The complete CDR3 reads CASSLPGQGQAFF.

Concerning this clone: The missing CDR3 end, 3 residues past where the read stops, is filled in from the germline J gene. The rearrangement joins TRBV19 to TRBJ1-1; D perhaps matches TRBD1 (5 bases). The CDR3 covers 14 residues. CDR1 is LNHDA, CDR2 SQIVND, per germline (reference sequence). Trimming left V 6 bases short and J 0 bases short, with 11 bases between. The CDR3 DNA, read in part, is TGTGCCAGTAGGGGGGGACGGGTGAACACTGAA. This codes for CASRGGRVNTE. The entire CDR3 is CASRGGRVNTEAFF.

As for this clone: The sequence runs out 3 residues before the end of the CDR3; the remainder is reconstructed from the germline J gene. The chain joins TRBV18 to TRBJ1-4, with 9 bases aligning to TRBD1. Germline assignment: CDR1 KGHSH and CDR2 LQKENI. The junction had 7 bases not matched to a gene; V was cut back by 4 bases and J by 10 bases. CDR3 length: 14 amino acids. CDR3 loop: CASSLGTGSGKLFF. The sequenced part of the CDR3 DNA is TGTGCCAGCTCACTCGGGACAGGGAGTGGAAAA.

This clone was found a few times. Coverage ceases 3 residues before the CDR3 finishes, and the germline J gene fills in the end. The V gene is TRBV6-2 or TRBV6-3, the J gene TRBJ1-6; TRBD1 matches at 10 bases. This CDR3 region has 14 residues. Per germline, CDR1 MNHEY and CDR2 SVGEGT. The V gene end was trimmed by 6 bases and the J gene end by 6 bases; junction bases not matched to a gene: 2. The DNA read from the CDR3 is TGTGCCAGCAGGACAGGGGGCTTTAATTCACCC. It codes for CASRTGGFNSP. The whole CDR3 sequence reads CASRTGGFNSPLHF.

A word on this clone: The read terminates 3 residues before the CDR3 end, so the remaining end is supplied by the germline J gene. The chain links TRBV18 to TRBJ2-3; 10 bases align to TRBD1. This CDR3 is 17 amino acids long. In germline, CDR1 is KGHSH, CDR2 LQKENI. J gave up 4 bases and V 6 bases, and 13 bases lay outside the gene matches. The CDR3 loop reads CASSLTSGQGSPDTQYF. The sequenced CDR3 bases are TGTGCCAGCTCTCTCACTTCGGGACAGGGGTCCCCAGATACG. The entire variable domain, with the rest obtained from reference TRBV18 and TRBJ2-3, is as follows: NAGVMQNPRHLVRRRGQEARLRCSPMKGHSHVYWYRQLPEEGLKFMVYLQKENIIDESGMPKERFSAEFPKEGPSILRIQQVVRGDSAAYFCASSLTSGQGSPDTQYFGPGTRLTVL.

A remark on this clone: The read finishes 3 residues shy of the CDR3 end, and the germline J gene is used to complete it. V usage is TRBV30 and J usage is TRBJ2-7, with unresolved D. The V gene lost 2 bases and the J gene lost 3 bases, with 8 bases spanning the gap. There are 12 residues in the CDR3. Germline V gene data show CDR1 as GTSNPN and CDR2 as SVGIG (reference sequence). The CDR3 region is CAWSRAGYEQYF. CDR3 bases read: TGTGCCTGGAGTCGCGCCGGCTACGAG.